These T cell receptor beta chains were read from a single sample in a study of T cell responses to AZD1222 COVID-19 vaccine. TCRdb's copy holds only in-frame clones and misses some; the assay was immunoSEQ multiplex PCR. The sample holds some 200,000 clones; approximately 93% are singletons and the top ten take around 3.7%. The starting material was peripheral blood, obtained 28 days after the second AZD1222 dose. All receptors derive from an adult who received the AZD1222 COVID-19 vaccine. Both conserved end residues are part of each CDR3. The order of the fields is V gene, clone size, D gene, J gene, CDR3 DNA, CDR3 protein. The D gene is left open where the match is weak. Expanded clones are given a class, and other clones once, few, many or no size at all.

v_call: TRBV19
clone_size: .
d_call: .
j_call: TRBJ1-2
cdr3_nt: TGTGCCAGTAGTATTTCAGGGGAATCGGGTAACTATGGCTACACCTTC
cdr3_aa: CASSISGESGNYGYTF

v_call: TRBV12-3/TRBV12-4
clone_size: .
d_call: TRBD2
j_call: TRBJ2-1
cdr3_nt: TGTGCCAGCCGGGGGGGTGAGCAGTTCTTC
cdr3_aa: CASRGGEQFF

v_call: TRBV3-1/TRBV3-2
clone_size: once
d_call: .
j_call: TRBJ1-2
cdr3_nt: TGTGCCAGCACTCCGGGGATAAGGTCTAACTATGGCTACACCTTC
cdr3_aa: CASTPGIRSNYGYTF

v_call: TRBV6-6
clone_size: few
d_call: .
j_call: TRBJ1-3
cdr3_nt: TGTGCCAGCAGGCAAAACACCATATATTTT
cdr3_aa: CASRQNTIYF

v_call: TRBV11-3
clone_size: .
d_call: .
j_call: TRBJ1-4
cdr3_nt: TGTGCCAGCAGCCTAGAGGGGGGGGAAAAACTGTTTTTT
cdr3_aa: CASSLEGGEKLFF

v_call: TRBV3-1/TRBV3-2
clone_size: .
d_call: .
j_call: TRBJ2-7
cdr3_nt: TGTGCCAGCAGCCAAGCCGGGACGGGACTCTCCTACGAGCAGTACTTC
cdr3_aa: CASSQAGTGLSYEQYF

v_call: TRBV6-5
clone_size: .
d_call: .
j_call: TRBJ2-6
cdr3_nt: TGTGCCAGCTTTGCGGTACGCTCTGGGGCCAACGTCCTGACTTTC
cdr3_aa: CASFAVRSGANVLTF

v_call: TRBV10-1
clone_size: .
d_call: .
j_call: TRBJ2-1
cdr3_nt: TGCGCCAGCAGTAGCCCCATTGGAGATGAGCAGTTCTTC
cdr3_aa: CASSSPIGDEQFF

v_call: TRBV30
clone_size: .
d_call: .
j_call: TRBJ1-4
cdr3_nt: TGTGCCTGGAGAGATGGGAAGGGTGGTGAAAAACTGTTTTTT
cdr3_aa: CAWRDGKGGEKLFF

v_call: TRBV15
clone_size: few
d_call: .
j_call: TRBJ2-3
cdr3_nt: TGTGCCACCAGCAGACCTACTCTCTATACAGATACGCAGTATTTT
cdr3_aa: CATSRPTLYTDTQYF

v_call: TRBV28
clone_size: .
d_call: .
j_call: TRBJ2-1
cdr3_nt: TGTGCCAGCAGTTTTGAGGGAGTGGTCAATGAGCAGTTCTTC
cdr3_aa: CASSFEGVVNEQFF

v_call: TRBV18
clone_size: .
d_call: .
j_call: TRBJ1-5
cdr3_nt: TGTGCCAGCTCACCACAGCCCATTAATCAGCCCCAGCATTTT
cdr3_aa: CASSPQPINQPQHF

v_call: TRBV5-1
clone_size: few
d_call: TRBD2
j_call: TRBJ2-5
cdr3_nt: TGCGCCAGCAGCTTGGCCAGCGGGAGAGAGACCCAGTACTTC
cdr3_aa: CASSLASGRETQYF

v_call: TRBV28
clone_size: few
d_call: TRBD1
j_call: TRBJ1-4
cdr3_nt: TGTGCCGTAGGGGGCAGGGTTAATGAAAAACTGTTTTTT
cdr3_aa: CAVGGRVNEKLFF

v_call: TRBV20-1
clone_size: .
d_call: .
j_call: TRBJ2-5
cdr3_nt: TGCAGTAGCGGGACAGGAGAGACCCAGTACTTC
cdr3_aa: CSSGTGETQYF

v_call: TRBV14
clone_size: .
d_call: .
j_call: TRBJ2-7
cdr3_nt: TGTGCCAGCAGCCCAATGGTGAGACAACATGCCGAGCAGTACTTC
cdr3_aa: CASSPMVRQHAEQYF

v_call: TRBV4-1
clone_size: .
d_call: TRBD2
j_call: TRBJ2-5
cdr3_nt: TGCGCCAGCAGCCACCGCGCTAGGCGGGAGGGTGAGACCCAGTACTTC
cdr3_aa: CASSHRARREGETQYF

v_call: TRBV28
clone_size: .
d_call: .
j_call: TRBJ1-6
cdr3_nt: TGTGCCAGCAGTCCCCCCCCACCCATTTCACCCCTCCACTTT
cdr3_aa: CASSPPPPISPLHF

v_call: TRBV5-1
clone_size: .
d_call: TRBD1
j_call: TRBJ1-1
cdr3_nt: TGCGCCAGCAGCAGCGACAGGGGGACTGAAGCTTTCTTT
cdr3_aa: CASSSDRGTEAFF

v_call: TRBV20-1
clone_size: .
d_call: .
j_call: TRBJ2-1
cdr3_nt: TGCAGTGCTCTTAACTACAATGAGCAGTTCTTC
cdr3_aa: CSALNYNEQFF

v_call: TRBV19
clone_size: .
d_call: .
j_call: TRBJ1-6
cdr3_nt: TGTGCCAGTAGTATATCCGGGCAGGGGATTTCACCCCTCCACTTT
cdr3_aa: CASSISGQGISPLHF

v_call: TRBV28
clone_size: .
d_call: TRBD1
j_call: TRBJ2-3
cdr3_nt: TGTGCCAGCAGTAACAGGGGGCTCACAGATACGCAGTATTTT
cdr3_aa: CASSNRGLTDTQYF

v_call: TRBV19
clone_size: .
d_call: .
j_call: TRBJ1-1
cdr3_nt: TGTGCCACGTCCATGCATGGGAAAAACACTGAAGCTTTCTTT
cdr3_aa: CATSMHGKNTEAFF

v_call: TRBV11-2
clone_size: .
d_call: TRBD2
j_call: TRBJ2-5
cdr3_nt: TGTGCCAGCAGCTTAAAGGCGGGAGAAGGGGAGACCCAGTACTTC
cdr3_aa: CASSLKAGEGETQYF

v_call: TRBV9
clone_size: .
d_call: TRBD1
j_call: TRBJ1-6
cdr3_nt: TGTGCCAGCAGCGTAGATGACAGGGGGCCGTTGTCACCCCTCCACTTT
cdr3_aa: CASSVDDRGPLSPLHF

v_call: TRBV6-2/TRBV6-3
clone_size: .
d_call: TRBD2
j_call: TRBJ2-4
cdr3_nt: TGTGCCAGCAGCCTTACGGCGCGGGCGGGAGGAGGAGGGGGGGCCAAAAACATTCAGTACTTC
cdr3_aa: CASSLTARAGGGGGAKNIQYF

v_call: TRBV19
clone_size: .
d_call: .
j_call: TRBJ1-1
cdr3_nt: TGTGCCAGTAATGATGACAGATTGAACACTGAAGCTTTCTTT
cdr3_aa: CASNDDRLNTEAFF